This T cell receptor (beta chain) is from a study of cytotoxic CD8 clonotypes in ibrutinib-treated CLL. Germline assignment: CDR1 SGHTA and CDR2 FQGNSA. This CDR3 is 15 amino acids long. With V trimmed by 4 bases and J by 5 bases, 10 bases remained unmatched. The table came from immunoSEQ multiplex PCR; TCRdb's copy has only in-frame clones and leaves some out. The sample shows about 310,000 clones, roughly 80% of them seen only once. In regard to this clone: Its antigen remains unidentified.

Study-level results: Clonality at baseline surpassed age-matched healthy donors and tracked circulating CD8+ T-cell counts. Contraction or stability on treatment was seen for public clonotypes, which were uncommon.

The gene calls are TRBV7-2 and TRBJ1-2, with TRBD1 matching over 7 bases. This receptor was identified in a human donor with chronic lymphocytic leukemia. The sample consisted of PBMCs, taken before ibrutinib treatment. The CDR3 loop is CASSSPRGGRYGYTF. The DNA for the CDR3 is TGTGCCAGCAGCTCCCCGAGAGGGGGCAGGTATGGCTACACCTTC.